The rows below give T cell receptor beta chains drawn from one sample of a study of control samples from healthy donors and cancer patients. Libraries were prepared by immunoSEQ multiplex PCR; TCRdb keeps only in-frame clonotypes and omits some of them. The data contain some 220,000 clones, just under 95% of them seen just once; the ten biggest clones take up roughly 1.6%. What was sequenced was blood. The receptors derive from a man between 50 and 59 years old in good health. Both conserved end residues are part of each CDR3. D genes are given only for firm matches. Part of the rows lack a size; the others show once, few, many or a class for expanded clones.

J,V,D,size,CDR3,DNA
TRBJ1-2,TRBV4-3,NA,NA,CASSQEGYGYTF,TGCGCCAGCAGCCAAGAGGGGTATGGCTACACCTTC
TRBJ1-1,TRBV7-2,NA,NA,CASSSTRGGDTEAFF,TGTGCCAGCAGCTCGACCCGAGGAGGGGACACTGAAGCTTTCTTT
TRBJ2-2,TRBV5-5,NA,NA,CASSITGLSATGELFF,TGTGCCAGCAGCATTACAGGGTTGTCGGCCACCGGGGAGCTGTTTTTT
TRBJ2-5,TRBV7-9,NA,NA,CASSPLARVRGEYF,TGTGCCAGCAGCCCCCTCGCCAGGGTACGAGGGGAGTACTTC
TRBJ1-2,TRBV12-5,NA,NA,CASGLVAGRDGGYTF,TGTGCTAGTGGTTTGGTGGCCGGAAGGGATGGTGGCTACACCTTC
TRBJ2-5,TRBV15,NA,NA,CATSRGGRQETQYF,TGTGCCACCAGCAGAGGAGGCAGGCAAGAGACCCAGTACTTC
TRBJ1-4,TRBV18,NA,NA,CASSPPAAAKLFF,TGTGCCAGCTCACCACCGGCGGCGGCAAAACTGTTTTTT
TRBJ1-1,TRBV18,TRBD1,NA,CASSRQGNTEAFF,TGTGCCAGCTCACGACAGGGTAACACTGAAGCTTTCTTT
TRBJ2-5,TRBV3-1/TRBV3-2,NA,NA,CASMSAGETQYF,TGTGCCAGCATGAGTGCTGGAGAGACCCAGTACTTC
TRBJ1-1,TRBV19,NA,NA,CATRTFPDAPDTEAFF,TGTGCCACCAGAACGTTCCCGGACGCCCCGGACACTGAAGCTTTCTTT
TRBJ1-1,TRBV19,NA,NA,CASSTTLYTEAFF,TGTGCCAGTAGTACGACTCTGTACACTGAAGCTTTCTTT
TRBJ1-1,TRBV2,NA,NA,CASSDEGNTEAFF,TGTGCCAGCAGTGATGAGGGAAACACTGAAGCTTTCTTT
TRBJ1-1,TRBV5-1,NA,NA,CASLQGGGNTEAFF,TGCGCCAGTCTACAGGGCGGAGGGAACACTGAAGCTTTCTTT
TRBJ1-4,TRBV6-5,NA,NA,CASSPQIGYEKLFF,TGTGCCAGCAGTCCACAGATAGGGTACGAAAAACTGTTTTTT
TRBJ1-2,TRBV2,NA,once,CASLEIRGNYGYTF,TGTGCCAGCCTAGAGATAAGGGGTAACTATGGCTACACCTTC
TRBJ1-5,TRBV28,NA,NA,CASRSQGSRVEPQHF,TGTGCCAGCAGATCTCAGGGGAGCCGCGTCGAGCCCCAGCATTTT
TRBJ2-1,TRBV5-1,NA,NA,CASSLRGSRVFF,TGCGCCAGCAGCTTGAGGGGCTCCCGGGTGTTCTTC
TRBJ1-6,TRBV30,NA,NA,CAWVGERESPLHF,TGTGCCTGGGTAGGGGAACGCGAATCACCCCTCCACTTT
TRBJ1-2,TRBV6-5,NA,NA,CASLINRANDYGYTF,TGTGCCAGCCTCATAAACAGGGCGAATGACTATGGCTACACCTTC
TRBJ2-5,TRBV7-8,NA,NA,CASSPGHQETQYF,TGTGCCAGCAGCCCCGGACACCAAGAGACCCAGTACTTC
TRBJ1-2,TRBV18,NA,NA,CASSPGLDRSYGYTF,TGTGCCAGCTCACCGGGGCTGGACAGATCCTATGGCTACACCTTC
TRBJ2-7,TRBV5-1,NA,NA,CASSLAPAGRPVEQYF,TGCGCCAGCAGCTTGGCCCCCGCAGGCCGTCCCGTCGAGCAGTACTTC
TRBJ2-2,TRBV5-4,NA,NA,CASSWDTGELFF,TGTGCCAGCAGTTGGGACACCGGGGAGCTGTTTTTT
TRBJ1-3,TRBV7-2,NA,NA,CASSLTGSGNTIYF,TGTGCCAGCAGCTTAACGGGCTCTGGAAACACCATATATTTT
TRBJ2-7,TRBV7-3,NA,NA,CASSTTGNSYEQYF,TGTGCCAGCAGCACCACAGGGAACTCCTACGAGCAGTACTTC
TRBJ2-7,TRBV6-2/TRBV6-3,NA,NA,CASSWGGYEQYF,TGTGCCAGCAGCTGGGGAGGTTACGAGCAGTACTTC
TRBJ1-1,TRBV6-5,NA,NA,CASRGTGSAEAFF,TGTGCCAGCAGGGGAACAGGTTCAGCTGAAGCTTTCTTT
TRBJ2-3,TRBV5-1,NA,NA,CASSLGGPRGPSTDTQYF,TGCGCCAGCAGCTTGGGGGGTCCGCGGGGGCCCAGCACAGATACGCAGTATTTT
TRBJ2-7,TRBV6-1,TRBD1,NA,CASRGQGPYEQYF,TGTGCCAGCAGGGGACAGGGACCCTACGAGCAGTACTTC